These 31 T cell receptor beta chains share one sample of origin, sequenced in a study of blood T cell repertoires in COVID-19. Sequencing was performed with immunoSEQ multiplex PCR; in TCRdb, only in-frame clones are kept and a portion is missing. The repertoire has about 170,000 clones, 85% to 90% of them found once; the top ten carry about 6.5%. Sample: peripheral blood. The receptors were gathered from a woman aged 80 or over in a cohort sampled during active or convalescent COVID-19.

The J gene is TRBJ1-2, the V gene TRBV14; D is undetermined. The CDR3 covers 11 residues. V dropped 1 base and J dropped 7 bases, with 4 bases sitting between them. Germline CDR1 is SGHDN and CDR2 is FVKESK. The CDR3 sequence is CASSQGGGYTF. For the CDR3, the DNA is TGTGCCAGCAGCCAAGGAGGTGGCTACACCTTC.

V and J are TRBV5-6 and TRBJ2-6, with D possibly TRBD1 on 5 matching bases. Germline V gives CDR1 SGHDT, CDR2 YYEEEE. V dropped 0 bases and J dropped 1 base, with 11 bases sitting between them. The CDR3 contains 17 residues. CDR3 protein: CASSLVTGLSGANVLTF. The CDR3 nucleotides are TGTGCCAGCAGCTTGGTTACAGGTTTATCTGGGGCCAACGTCCTGACTTTC.

Remarks on this clone: Germline and junction disagree at one end, which may indicate a read error. The rearrangement joins TRBV28 to TRBJ2-7; the match to TRBD1 covers 12 bases. This CDR3 has 16 amino acids. CDR1 and CDR2 (germline): MDHEN, SYDVKM. CDR3 loop: CASSTPGQGAIYGQYF. In nucleotides, the CDR3 is TGTGCCAGCAGTACTCCGGGACAGGGGGCCATATACGGGCAGTACTTC.

The chain is built from TRBV29-1 and TRBJ2-1; D might be TRBD2 (7 bases). Between the trimmed V and J ends, which lost 4 bases and 4 bases, there was a span of 11 bases. The CDR3 covers 13 residues. Germline assignment: CDR1 SQVTM and CDR2 ANQGSEA. CDR3 loop: CSVGGGTYNEQFF. CDR3 in DNA: TGCAGCGTTGGGGGAGGGACATACAATGAGCAGTTCTTC.

J is TRBJ2-1 and V is TRBV7-8; D may be TRBD2 (6 bases). The V and J ends lost 1 base and 8 bases respectively, with 18 bases between them. The CDR3 sequence is 16 residues long. The germline V gene encodes CDR1 SGHVS and CDR2 FQNEAQ. The CDR3 DNA reads as TGTGCCAGCAGCTTAGAGACCCGGGCGGAGGGCTATGAGCAGTTCTTC. As protein: CASSLETRAEGYEQFF.

The chain carries TRBV5-1 and TRBJ1-3; 7 bases map to TRBD1. V lost 5 bases to trimming and J lost 2 bases; unmatched junction nucleotides: 7. In germline, CDR1 is SGHRS, CDR2 YFSETQ. CDR3 length: 15 amino acids. CDR3: CASRSSGTAGNTIYF. The CDR3 region has the DNA TGCGCCAGCAGGTCTAGCGGGACAGCTGGAAACACCATATATTTT.

The chain employs TRBV30 and TRBJ2-3, with TRBD2 matching 8 bases. The CDR3 sequence is 15 residues long. The junction had 8 bases not matched to a gene; V was cut back by 1 base and J by 5 bases. Germline V gives CDR1 GTSNPN, CDR2 SVGIG (reference sequence). In DNA, the CDR3 is TGTGCCTGGAGTGGTCTAAGGGCGGGGGGAGATACGCAGTATTTT. This gives the protein CAWSGLRAGGDTQYF.

CDR3 residues: CASSLSRLAGGYNEQFF. DNA for the CDR3: TGTGCCAGCAGTTTATCCCGACTAGCGGGGGGGTACAATGAGCAGTTCTTC. The V gene is TRBV27, the J gene TRBJ2-1; 14 positions match TRBD2. This CDR3 is 17 amino acids long. CDR1 and CDR2 (germline): MNHEY, SMNVEV (reference sequence). V gave up 0 bases and J gave up 4 bases; unmatched junction bases: 2.

The chain combines TRBV2 with TRBJ2-2; 10 bases match TRBD2. With 7 bases clipped from V and 7 bases from J, the junction kept 9 bases outside the gene matches. Per the germline V gene, CDR1 is SNHLY and CDR2 is FYNNEI. CDR3 length: 15 residues. The CDR3 nucleotides read TGTGCCAGCAACCCTCTAGCGGGAGCGGGCGGGGAGCTGTTTTTT. Translated, it gives CASNPLAGAGGELFF.

Worth noting for this clone: An end of the junction differs from the germline gene, which may be a read error. J is TRBJ2-2 and V is TRBV7-7; 10 bases agree with TRBD1. The germline gives CDR1 SSHAT, CDR2 FNYEAQ (reference sequence). The CDR3 totals 17 residues. The CDR3 sequence is CASSFRPGQGGTGELFF. In DNA form, the CDR3 reads TGTGCTAGCAGCTTTCGACCCGGACAGGGGGGCACCGGGGAGCTGTTTTTT.

Details on this clone: One junction end disagrees with the germline gene, perhaps due to a read error. This chain links TRBV6-1 with TRBJ1-5; 7 bases agree with TRBD1. The CDR3 consists of 13 residues. Germline CDR1 and CDR2: MNHNS and SASEGT. The CDR3 sequence is CASSDSPGQAPFF. DNA for the CDR3: TGTGCCAGCAGTGATAGCCCTGGACAGGCCCCGTTTTTT.

J is TRBJ1-4 and V is TRBV9, with 7 bases aligning to TRBD1. Germline V gives CDR1 SGDLS, CDR2 YYNGEE. V was clipped by 0 bases and J by 5 bases; unmatched bases: 4. This CDR3 has 15 amino acids. The DNA of the CDR3 is TGTGCCAGCAGCGTAGCCACAGGGGAGAATGAAAAACTGTTTTTT. Translation: CASSVATGENEKLFF.

The chain employs TRBV13 and TRBJ2-7, with TRBD2 matching 8 bases. The germline CDR1 and CDR2 sequences are PRHDT and FYEKMQ (reference sequence). This CDR3 has 15 residues. The junction had 8 bases not matched to a gene; V was cut back by 1 base and J by 6 bases. This CDR3 reads CASSLVHSGSPEQYV. Written as DNA, the CDR3 is TGTGCCAGCAGCTTAGTACACAGCGGGAGCCCCGAGCAGTACGTC.

Concerning this clone itself: At one end, the junction sequence differs from germline, possibly due to a read error. The chain links TRBV7-7 to TRBJ1-4; 9 positions agree with TRBD1. Germline CDR1 is SSHAT and CDR2 is FNYEAQ (reference sequence). The CDR3 spans 16 residues. The CDR3 region is CASSGTDRGWDEKLFF. In nucleotides, the CDR3 is TGTGCTAGCAGCGGGACCGACAGGGGGTGGGATGAAAAACTGTTTTTT.

The rearrangement uses TRBV11-3 and TRBJ1-2; no clear D. Germline CDR1 is SGHNT and CDR2 is YENEEA. V was clipped by 4 bases and J by 1 base, with 10 bases between them. The length of the CDR3 is 14 residues. The CDR3 loop is CASSYPGGNYGYTF. The CDR3 DNA follows: TGTGCCAGCAGCTACCCTGGCGGTAACTATGGCTACACCTTC.

V and J are TRBV6-5 and TRBJ2-5; no clear D. From germline, CDR1 is MNHEY and CDR2 SVGAGI. With 7 bases removed from V and 5 bases from J, the gap between germline ends came to 8 bases. This CDR3 spans 11 amino acids. The DNA of the CDR3 is TGTGCCAGCACTAACGGGGAGACCCAGTACTTC. Amino acid sequence: CASTNGETQYF.

This sequence joins TRBV7-2 and TRBJ2-5, with D maybe TRBD1 (5 bases). The CDR3 covers 16 residues. V was pared by 1 base and J by 2 bases, with 14 bases between. Germline CDR1 and CDR2: SGHTA and FQGNSA. This CDR3 is CASSLVLAGLQETQYF. Here the CDR3 DNA reads TGTGCCAGCAGCTTAGTACTCGCAGGGCTACAAGAGACCCAGTACTTC.

This rearrangement joins TRBV10-2 to TRBJ2-5; 9 bases agree with TRBD1. The CDR3 has 15 amino acids. CDR1 is WSHSY, CDR2 SAAADI, per germline. Trimming cost V 6 bases and J 1 base; bases outside gene matches: 6. Here the CDR3 DNA reads TGCGCCAGCAGCCCGGGACAGGGCGTCCAAGAGACCCAGTACTTC. This encodes CASSPGQGVQETQYF.

This chain links TRBV10-3 with TRBJ2-6; 7 bases align to TRBD1. This CDR3 is 17 amino acids long. Germline CDR1 ENHRY, CDR2 SYGVKD. V dropped 2 bases and J dropped 0; count of bases not matched to a gene: 4. The CDR3 DNA reads TGTGCCATCAGTGAGGGGGGACAGCTCTCTGGGGCCAACGTCCTGACTTTC. Encoded protein: CAISEGGQLSGANVLTF.

This chain links TRBV3-1 (or the pseudogene TRBV3-2) with TRBJ1-2, with a possible D match to TRBD1 (6 bases). CDR1 and CDR2 (germline): LGHDT, YNNKEL (reference sequence). Trimming removed 4 bases from V and 11 bases from J, with 14 bases in between. The CDR3 is 12 residues long. DNA for the CDR3: TGTGCCAGCAGCCGAAGGGGGACACTTTACACCTTC. This encodes CASSRRGTLYTF.

The chain has TRBV27 and TRBJ1-6; D remains unclear. The CDR3 totals 16 residues. CDR1 is MNHEY and CDR2 is SMNVEV in the germline V gene (reference sequence). Deletions cut 6 bases from V and 8 bases from J, with 20 bases between. CDR3 DNA: TGTGCCAGCAGGCTCGTCGGTGCCGAAAATTATTCACCCCTCCACTTT. It yields the protein CASRLVGAENYSPLHF.

The chain couples TRBV25-1 to TRBJ1-1; unclear D gene. The germline V gene encodes CDR1 MGHDK and CDR2 SYGVNS. Trimming pared 8 bases from V and 5 bases from J, leaving 12 bases between. The length of the CDR3 is 12 residues. The CDR3 here is CASGLSGTEAFF. CDR3 nucleotide sequence: TGTGCCAGCGGACTCAGTGGGACTGAAGCTTTCTTT.

The gene calls are TRBV9 and TRBJ2-1; TRBD2 agrees at 9 bases. Germline lookup yields CDR1 SGDLS and CDR2 YYNGEE. The CDR3 loop spans 16 amino acids. V lost 0 bases, J lost 2 bases, and 3 bases stayed unmatched. The CDR3 protein is CASSVDASGAYNEQFF. For the CDR3, the DNA is TGTGCCAGCAGCGTAGATGCTAGCGGGGCCTACAATGAGCAGTTCTTC.

The genes are TRBV10-1 and TRBJ2-1; 14 bases match TRBD2. After removal of 0 bases from V and 4 bases from J, the junction contained 2 bases not matched to a gene. The CDR3 contains 17 residues. CDR1 is WNHNN, CDR2 SYGVQD, per germline (reference sequence). The CDR3 sequence is CASSESGLAGGYNEQFF. The DNA of the CDR3 is TGCGCCAGCAGTGAGTCCGGACTAGCGGGGGGTTACAATGAGCAGTTCTTC.

For the CDR3, the DNA is TGTGCCAGCAGCACCCCGGGACAGGGGGGAAGCTACACCTTC. Protein: CASSTPGQGGSYTF. The rearrangement links TRBV28 to TRBJ1-2; TRBD1 matches at 11 bases. The CDR3 has 14 amino acids. V shed 6 bases and J 9 bases; nucleotides not matched to a gene: 9. Germline assignment: CDR1 MDHEN and CDR2 SYDVKM.

V is TRBV5-1 and J is TRBJ1-3, with D uncertain. CDR1 and CDR2 from the germline V gene are SGHRS and YFSETQ. The CDR3 loop spans 16 amino acids. Trimming took 0 bases from V and 1 from J, leaving 11 bases between them. The CDR3 reads CASSLGQSNSGNTIYF. The DNA for the CDR3 is TGCGCCAGCAGCTTGGGGCAGTCAAATTCTGGAAACACCATATATTTT. The complete variable domain, with remaining parts taken from reference TRBV5-1 and TRBJ1-3, reads KAGVTQTPRYLIKTRGQQVTLSCSPISGHRSVSWYQQTPGQGLQFLFEYFSETQRNKGNFPGRFSGRQFSNSRSEMNVSTLELGDSALYLCASSLGQSNSGNTIYFGEGSWLTVV.

The chain links TRBV19 to TRBJ2-3; TRBD2 agrees at 10 bases. Germline values: CDR1 LNHDA, CDR2 SQIVND (reference sequence). V lost 6 bases to trimming and J lost 0 bases; unmatched junction nucleotides: 9. The CDR3 sequence is 17 residues long. The CDR3 coding sequence is TGTGCCAGTAGATGGGGCTCGACTAGCGGGAGCACAGATACGCAGTATTTT. It translates to CASRWGSTSGSTDTQYF.

J is TRBJ1-6 and V is TRBV5-1, with D perhaps TRBD1 (5 bases). This CDR3 has 15 amino acids. V lost 4 bases and J lost 8, with 16 bases in between. Germline CDR1 SGHRS, CDR2 YFSETQ. The CDR3 sequence is CASSGLSGYDSPLHF. Here the CDR3 DNA reads TGCGCCAGCAGCGGTCTCTCAGGGTACGATTCACCCCTCCACTTT.

The chain carries TRBV7-2 and TRBJ1-5; the D gene is possibly TRBD1 (6 bases). V was trimmed by 0 bases and J by 1 base, leaving 7 bases between them. The CDR3 extends over 15 amino acids. CDR1 and CDR2 (germline): SGHTA, FQGNSA. The CDR3 region is CASSLAGQSNQPQHF. The CDR3, as DNA: TGTGCCAGCAGCTTAGCGGGACAAAGCAATCAGCCCCAGCATTTT.

Only one count was recorded for this clone. The CDR3 DNA sequence: TGCGCCAGCAGTCATAGAAGGGGGCTGGGCTATGGCTACACCTTC. Its translation is CASSHRRGLGYGYTF. The genes are TRBV23-1 and TRBJ1-2, with 7 bases matching TRBD1. TRBV23-1 is placed among ORFs of uncertain function. CDR3 length equals 15 residues. Trimming at V came to 3 bases and at J to 4 bases, leaving 8 bases not matched to a gene.

The chain employs TRBV29-1 and TRBJ1-2; 7 bases fit TRBD1. The trim removed 7 bases at V and 8 bases at J, leaving 7 bases unmatched. The CDR3 is 11 amino acids. CDR1 and CDR2 (germline): SQVTM, ANQGSEA. The CDR3 region is CSAEDRRGYTF. In DNA form, the CDR3 reads TGCAGCGCGGAGGACAGGAGGGGCTACACCTTC.